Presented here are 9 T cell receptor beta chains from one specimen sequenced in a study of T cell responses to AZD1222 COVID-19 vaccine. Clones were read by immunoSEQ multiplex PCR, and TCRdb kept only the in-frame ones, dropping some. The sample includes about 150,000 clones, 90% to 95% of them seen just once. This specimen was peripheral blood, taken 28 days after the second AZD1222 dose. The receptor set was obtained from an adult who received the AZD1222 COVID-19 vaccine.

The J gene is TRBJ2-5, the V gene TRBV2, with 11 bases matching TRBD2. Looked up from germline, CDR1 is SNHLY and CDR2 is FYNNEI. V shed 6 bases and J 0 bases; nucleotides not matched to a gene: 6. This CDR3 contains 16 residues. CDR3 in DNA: TGTGCCAGCAGCCGTCCGGGACTAGCGGACCAAGAGACCCAGTACTTC. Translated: CASSRPGLADQETQYF.

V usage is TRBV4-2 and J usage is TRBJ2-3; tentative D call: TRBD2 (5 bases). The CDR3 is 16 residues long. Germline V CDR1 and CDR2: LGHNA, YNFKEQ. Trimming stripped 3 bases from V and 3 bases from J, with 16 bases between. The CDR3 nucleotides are TGTGCCAGCAGCCACCAAGGCGACCGAGGGACAGATACGCAGTATTTT. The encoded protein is CASSHQGDRGTDTQYF.

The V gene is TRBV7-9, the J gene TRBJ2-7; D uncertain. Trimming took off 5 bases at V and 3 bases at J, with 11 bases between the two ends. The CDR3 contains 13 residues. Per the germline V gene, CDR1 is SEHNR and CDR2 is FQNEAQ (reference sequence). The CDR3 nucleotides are TGTGCCAGCAGCCCCCCTCAGAGCTACGAGCAGTACTTC. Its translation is CASSPPQSYEQYF.

Here the CDR3 reads CASSMEGPASDEQFF. In DNA, the CDR3 is TGTGCCAGTAGTATGGAGGGACCCGCTTCGGATGAGCAGTTCTTC. This chain links TRBV19 with TRBJ2-1; TRBD2 might be the D (6 bases). Trimming took 3 bases from V and 8 from J, leaving 17 bases between them. Germline V gives CDR1 LNHDA, CDR2 SQIVND (reference sequence). This CDR3 region has 15 residues.

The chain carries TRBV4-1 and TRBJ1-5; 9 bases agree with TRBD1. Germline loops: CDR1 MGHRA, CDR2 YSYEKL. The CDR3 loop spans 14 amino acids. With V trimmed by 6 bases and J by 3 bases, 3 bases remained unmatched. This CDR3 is CASRGQGPNQPQHF. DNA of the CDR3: TGCGCCAGCAGGGGACAGGGACCCAATCAGCCCCAGCATTTT.

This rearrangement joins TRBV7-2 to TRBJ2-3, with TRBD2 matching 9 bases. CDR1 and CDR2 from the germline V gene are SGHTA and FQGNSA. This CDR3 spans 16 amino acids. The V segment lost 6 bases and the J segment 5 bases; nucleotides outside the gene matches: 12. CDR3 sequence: CASSQQVAGVEDTQYF. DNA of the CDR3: TGTGCCAGCAGTCAACAGGTAGCGGGAGTTGAAGATACGCAGTATTTT.

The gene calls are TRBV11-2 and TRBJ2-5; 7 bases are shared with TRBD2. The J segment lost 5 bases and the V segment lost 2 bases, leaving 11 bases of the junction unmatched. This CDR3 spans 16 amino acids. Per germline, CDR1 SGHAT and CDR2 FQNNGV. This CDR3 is CASSLSSGSAGETQYF. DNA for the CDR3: TGTGCCAGCAGCTTAAGTAGCGGGTCTGCAGGGGAGACCCAGTACTTC.

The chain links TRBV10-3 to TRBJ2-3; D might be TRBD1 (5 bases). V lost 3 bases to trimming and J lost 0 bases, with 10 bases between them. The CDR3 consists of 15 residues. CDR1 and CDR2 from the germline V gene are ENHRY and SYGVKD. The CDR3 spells CAISEGDTSTDTQYF. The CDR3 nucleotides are TGTGCCATCAGTGAAGGGGATACTAGCACAGATACGCAGTATTTT.

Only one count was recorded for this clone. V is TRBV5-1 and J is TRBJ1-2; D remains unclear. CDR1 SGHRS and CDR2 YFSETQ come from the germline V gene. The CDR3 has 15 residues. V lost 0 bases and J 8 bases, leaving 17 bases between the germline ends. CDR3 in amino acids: CASSLATPTMGGYTF. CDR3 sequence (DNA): TGCGCCAGCAGCTTGGCAACGCCGACGATGGGGGGCTACACCTTC. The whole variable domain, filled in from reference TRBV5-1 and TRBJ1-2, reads KAGVTQTPRYLIKTRGQQVTLSCSPISGHRSVSWYQQTPGQGLQFLFEYFSETQRNKGNFPGRFSGRQFSNSRSEMNVSTLELGDSALYLCASSLATPTMGGYTFGSGTRLTVV.